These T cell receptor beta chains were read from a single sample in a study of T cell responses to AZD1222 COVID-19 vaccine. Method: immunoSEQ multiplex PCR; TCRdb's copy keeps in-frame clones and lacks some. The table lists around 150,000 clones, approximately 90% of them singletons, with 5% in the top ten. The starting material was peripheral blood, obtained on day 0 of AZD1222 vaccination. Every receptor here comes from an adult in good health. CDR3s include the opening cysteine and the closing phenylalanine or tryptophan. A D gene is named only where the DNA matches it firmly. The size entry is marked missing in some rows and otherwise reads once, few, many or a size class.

TGTGCCAGCAGGCCCGGGACAGGGGGAAGGAGCAATCAGCCCCAGCATTTT	CASRPGTGGRSNQPQHF	TRBJ1-5	TRBV28	.	TRBD1
TGTGCCAGCTCACCTCCAGGGAGGACTGAAGCTTTCTTT	CASSPPGRTEAFF	TRBJ1-1	TRBV18	.	.
TGTGCCAGCAGCTTTATGGGGGGGCTTGATTCACCCCTCCACTTT	CASSFMGGLDSPLHF	TRBJ1-6	TRBV11-2	once	.
TGCGCCAGCCTGTTTCGGGGTGGGGAGACCCAGTACTTC	CASLFRGGETQYF	TRBJ2-5	TRBV10-1	.	.
TGTGCCAGCAGCCTCACCCAGGACACTGAAGCTTTCTTT	CASSLTQDTEAFF	TRBJ1-1	TRBV6-5	.	.
TGTGCCAGCAGCTTGGTGGGGGGCAATCAGCCCCAGCATTTT	CASSLVGGNQPQHF	TRBJ1-5	TRBV5-6	.	.
TGTGCCAGCTCACCGGACAGCTCTGGAAACACCATATATTTT	CASSPDSSGNTIYF	TRBJ1-3	TRBV18	.	.
TGTGCCAGTAGTCCTACGGGACAAGAGACCCAGTACTTC	CASSPTGQETQYF	TRBJ2-5	TRBV19	.	.
TGTGCCAGCAGCTTAGATCACAGCGGGAGTTCTGTCGCCTACAATGAGCAGTTCTTC	CASSLDHSGSSVAYNEQFF	TRBJ2-1	TRBV11-3	many	TRBD2
TGTGCCAGCAGCCTGGACAGACTTAATTCACCCCTCCACTTT	CASSLDRLNSPLHF	TRBJ1-6	TRBV14	.	.
TGTGCCAGCAGTGAATATTGGGCAGGGGATTATGGCTACACCTTC	CASSEYWAGDYGYTF	TRBJ1-2	TRBV25-1	.	.
TGCGCCAGCGGAGGATCTTATGGCTACACCTTC	CASGGSYGYTF	TRBJ1-2	TRBV10-2	few	.
TGTGCCAGCAGTTTCAAAAGCACCGGGGAGCTGTTTTTT	CASSFKSTGELFF	TRBJ2-2	TRBV27	few	.
TGTGCCAGCAGCTTAAACGCTGGACGGGACACCGGGGAGCTGTTTTTT	CASSLNAGRDTGELFF	TRBJ2-2	TRBV7-3	.	.
TGTGCCAGTAGTCTTCAGGGACCCGATACGCAGTATTTT	CASSLQGPDTQYF	TRBJ2-3	TRBV19	.	.
TGTGCCAGCAGCTTACAGGGGGCGAGAGAAAAACTGTTTTTT	CASSLQGAREKLFF	TRBJ1-4	TRBV7-8	.	TRBD1
TGTGCCAGCAGAGGAGGGGCCCAAATAGGAGAAAAACTGTTTTTT	CASRGGAQIGEKLFF	TRBJ1-4	TRBV25-1	.	.
TGTGCCAGCAGAACCCCACCTAAGGGAAGCGGCACTGAAGCTTTCTTT	CASRTPPKGSGTEAFF	TRBJ1-1	TRBV7-2	.	.
TGTGCCAGCAGCGAACACACTAGCGGGATGCAGAATGAGCAGTTCTTC	CASSEHTSGMQNEQFF	TRBJ2-1	TRBV9	.	TRBD2
TGCGCCAGCAGCCCAACTACGGCAGCCCGGTCTGAGCAGTTCTTC	CASSPTTAARSEQFF	TRBJ2-1	TRBV4-1	.	.
TGCGCCAGCAGCGTTAATAGCGGGAGTTCAGATACGCAGTATTTT	CASSVNSGSSDTQYF	TRBJ2-3	TRBV5-1	.	TRBD2
TGTGCCAGCACAATAGCGGGAGGAAGTAAATACGAGCAGTACTTC	CASTIAGGSKYEQYF	TRBJ2-7	TRBV28	.	TRBD2
TGTGCCAGCAGCCTTAACGGGGGCTCCTACAATGAGCAGTTCTTC	CASSLNGGSYNEQFF	TRBJ2-1	TRBV7-2	.	.
TGTGCCAGCAGGGGGTGGGGACAGCCCTACGAGCAGTACTTC	CASRGWGQPYEQYF	TRBJ2-7	TRBV6-5	.	TRBD1
TGTGCTAGTGGTTTGGCCACACCAAACAGGGGACCAACCTACGAGCAGTACTTC	CASGLATPNRGPTYEQYF	TRBJ2-7	TRBV12-5	.	TRBD1
TGTGCCAGCTCACCGCACGAGCAGGGGGACGGCAATCAGCCCCAGCATTTT	CASSPHEQGDGNQPQHF	TRBJ1-5	TRBV18	.	TRBD1
TGTGCGACTAATAGGGGGTTCGGGGAGACCCAGTACTTC	CATNRGFGETQYF	TRBJ2-5	TRBV15	.	.
TGTGCCAGCAGTTTATCGGTTCAGAGCTCCTACAATGAGCAGTTCTTC	CASSLSVQSSYNEQFF	TRBJ2-1	TRBV27	.	.
TGCGCCAGCAGCTTGTTCACTACACAAGAGACCCAGTACTTC	CASSLFTTQETQYF	TRBJ2-5	TRBV5-1	.	.
TGTGCCAGCAGCTTCTTCCGTTGGGGCTACACCTTC	CASSFFRWGYTF	TRBJ1-2	TRBV28	.	.
TGTGCCAGCCGGCGATCATCTATCTTGGGGGATACGCAGTATTTT	CASRRSSILGDTQYF	TRBJ2-3	TRBV28	.	.
TGTGCCAGCAGCCCAACACTACGGGGAGTAAACACTGAAGCTTTCTTT	CASSPTLRGVNTEAFF	TRBJ1-1	TRBV7-9	.	.
TGTGCCACCAGCAGAGATGGGGGGGGCAGGCGCGAAAAACTGTTTTTT	CATSRDGGGRREKLFF	TRBJ1-4	TRBV15	.	.
TGTGCCAGCAGCTTCCCTCGCGCCAGCGGGGGATCCTACGAGCAGTACTTC	CASSFPRASGGSYEQYF	TRBJ2-7	TRBV7-9	.	TRBD2
TGTGCCAGTAAAGGGCTCCGCACTAACTATGGCTACACCTTC	CASKGLRTNYGYTF	TRBJ1-2	TRBV6-5	.	.
TGTGCCAGCAGTGATATATCGGGGAGTCGGTCACCCCTCCACTTT	CASSDISGSRSPLHF	TRBJ1-6	TRBV6-1	.	.
TGTGCGAGCAGTGAGCGGGAGGGCCATTATCGGTCCTACAATGAGCAGTTCTTC	CASSEREGHYRSYNEQFF	TRBJ2-1	TRBV6-1	.	TRBD2
TGTGCCAGTAGCAACCGGGACAGGGGGCATAGCAATCAGCCCCAGCATTTT	CASSNRDRGHSNQPQHF	TRBJ1-5	TRBV19	.	TRBD1
TGTGCCAGCAGTCCCCAACAGGGGCCCCAGCATTTT	CASSPQQGPQHF	TRBJ1-5	TRBV6-2/TRBV6-3	.	.
TGTGCCAGCAGCAAAGGGGACAGGGTAGGCACAGATACGCAGTATTTT	CASSKGDRVGTDTQYF	TRBJ2-3	TRBV7-2	.	TRBD1
TGTGCCAGCAGTTACTCGACAGGGTTGAGTAGCAATCAGCCCCAGCATTTT	CASSYSTGLSSNQPQHF	TRBJ1-5	TRBV6-2/TRBV6-3	.	TRBD1
TGTGCCAGCAGATCGGGGTCTAGCACAGATACGCAGTATTTT	CASRSGSSTDTQYF	TRBJ2-3	TRBV7-2	.	.
TGTGCCAGCAGTCGGACTAGCCCCGGCGAGCAGTACTTC	CASSRTSPGEQYF	TRBJ2-7	TRBV6-2/TRBV6-3	.	TRBD2
TGCGCCAGCAGCCAAGATCGGATCCAGGCCTATGGCTACACCTTC	CASSQDRIQAYGYTF	TRBJ1-2	TRBV4-3	.	.
TGTGCCAGCAGCCAAGGACTAAAACTGAACCGGGGTGAGCAGTTCTTC	CASSQGLKLNRGEQFF	TRBJ2-1	TRBV7-8	.	.
TGTGCCAGCAGTTACGGGACAGGGGTGCACGAGCAGTACTTC	CASSYGTGVHEQYF	TRBJ2-7	TRBV6-2/TRBV6-3	.	TRBD1
TGCGCCAGCAGCCAAGCGTGGGGAGGGGCGGAAGCTTTCTTT	CASSQAWGGAEAFF	TRBJ1-1	TRBV4-1	.	.
TGCGCCAGCAGCCGCGGCGGACTAGCGGGAGGCAACTCCTACGAGCAGTACTTC	CASSRGGLAGGNSYEQYF	TRBJ2-7	TRBV4-1	.	TRBD2
TGCGCCAGCAGCTACGACGGCCCTTATGGGACAGGGGCCGCGGAGGGTGAAGCTTTCTTT	CASSYDGPYGTGAAEGEAFF	TRBJ1-1	TRBV5-1	.	TRBD1
TGCAGTGCTAGTGGACTCTCATATCGTTTCGGCTACACCTTC	CSASGLSYRFGYTF	TRBJ1-2	TRBV20-1	.	.
TGTGCCAGCAACAAGCGGGGACGCACAGATACGCAGTATTTT	CASNKRGRTDTQYF	TRBJ2-3	TRBV27	.	TRBD2
TGTGCCAGCAGTACCCAAAGGGGAGGGGTCCTCGGTGAAGCTTTCTTT	CASSTQRGGVLGEAFF	TRBJ1-1	TRBV28	.	.
TGTGCCAGCAGTTTATCCACTGGCTACACCTTC	CASSLSTGYTF	TRBJ1-2	TRBV28	once	.
TGTGCCAGCAGCTTAGAGGTATACACCATATATTTT	CASSLEVYTIYF	TRBJ1-3	TRBV11-2	.	.
TGCGCCAGCAGTCATCCTGCTACAGGGAAGACTGAAGCTTTCTTT	CASSHPATGKTEAFF	TRBJ1-1	TRBV23-1	.	.
TGCGCCAGCAGCCCGGAGTCCTTCCAGGGGGCTGACGGCTACACCTTC	CASSPESFQGADGYTF	TRBJ1-2	TRBV4-1	.	TRBD1
TGTGCCAGCAGTCCCCGGACAGGGGGCTTTCAGCCCCAGCATTTT	CASSPRTGGFQPQHF	TRBJ1-5	TRBV5-6	few	TRBD1
TGTGCCAGCAGCCAAGGGGTTTCGTACAGGAATAGCAATCAGCCCCAGCATTTT	CASSQGVSYRNSNQPQHF	TRBJ1-5	TRBV14	.	.